The 19 T cell receptor beta chains below all came from one sample that was sequenced in a study of cytomegalovirus exposure and HLA in healthy donors. Primers for the PCR totalled 60 Vbeta and 13 Jbeta. Data came from immunoSEQ multiplex PCR; TCRdb stores just in-frame clones and leaves some out. The sample carries tens of thousands of clones, roughly 63% recorded once. Sequenced sample: PBMCs. The receptor source for this set is a boy between 10 and 17 years old in good health and CMV-seropositive.

Written as DNA, the CDR3 is TGCGCCAGCAGCTTAATTGGGACTAGCGGGGGGAACACCGGGGAGCTGTTTTTT. Its protein product is CASSLIGTSGGNTGELFF. V usage is TRBV5-1 and J usage is TRBJ2-2; 14 nucleotides agree with TRBD2. Germline assignment: CDR1 SGHRS and CDR2 YFSETQ. The CDR3 is made up of 18 amino acids. V dropped 2 bases and J dropped 1; count of bases not matched to a gene: 4.

This chain links TRBV29-1 with TRBJ1-2; perhaps TRBD1 as D (5 bases). This CDR3 spans 12 amino acids. The germline V gene has CDR1 SQVTM and CDR2 ANQGSEA. Trimming removed 2 bases at V and 8 bases at J, with 12 bases between. The CDR3 is CSVETEGPGYTF. As DNA, the CDR3 is TGCAGCGTTGAAACGGAGGGGCCCGGCTACACCTTC.

J is TRBJ1-1 and V is TRBV6-1; TRBD1 is a possible D gene (5 bases). This CDR3 has 14 residues. Trimming left V 4 bases short and J 2 bases short, with 11 bases between. In germline, CDR1 is MNHNS, CDR2 SASEGT. Here the CDR3 reads CASSGLQGNTEAFF. Written as DNA, the CDR3 is TGTGCCAGCAGTGGGCTTCAGGGAAACACTGAAGCTTTCTTT.

The chain uses TRBV5-1 and TRBJ2-7, with D possibly being TRBD1 (6 bases). V was shortened by 0 bases and J by 3 bases, with 10 bases between the two germline ends. Germline CDR1 and CDR2: SGHRS and YFSETQ. The CDR3 sequence is 14 residues long. CDR3 sequence (DNA): TGCGCCAGCAGCTTGGCAGGACAGCTCTACGAGCAGTACTTC. Its protein is CASSLAGQLYEQYF.

The chain combines TRBV5-1 with TRBJ2-2; D ambiguous. The V and J ends lost 0 bases and 4 bases respectively, with 10 bases between them. The CDR3 consists of 15 residues. In germline, CDR1 is SGHRS, CDR2 YFSETQ. This CDR3 reads CASSLAGSTTGELFF. In DNA, the CDR3 is TGCGCCAGCAGCTTGGCCGGGTCGACCACCGGGGAGCTGTTTTTT.

The rearrangement links TRBV10-2 to TRBJ2-1; TRBD1 matches at 8 bases. The length of the CDR3 is 15 residues. The V segment lost 3 bases and the J segment 6 bases; nucleotides outside the gene matches: 7. CDR1 and CDR2 (germline): WSHSY, SAAADI. For the CDR3, the DNA is TGCGCCAGCAGTGAATCCTACAGGGGGATCAATGAGCAGTTCTTC. Its translation: CASSESYRGINEQFF.

V and J are TRBV7-8 and TRBJ1-1, with no clear D. Germline V gene data show CDR1 as SGHVS and CDR2 as FQNEAQ. The CDR3 runs 13 residues. The ends were cut back, 5 bases at V and 0 bases at J, with 7 bases in the middle. In nucleotides, the CDR3 is TGTGCCAGCAGCCCCGCGTTGAACACTGAAGCTTTCTTT. Its protein is CASSPALNTEAFF. Filled out from reference TRBV7-8 and TRBJ1-1, the complete variable domain reads GAGVSQSPRYKVAKRGQDVALRCDPISGHVSLFWYQQALGQGPEFLTYFQNEAQLDKSGLPSDRFFAERPEGSVSTLKIQRTQQEDSAVYLCASSPALNTEAFFGQGTRLTVV.

J is TRBJ2-3 and V is TRBV15; TRBD2 matches 7 bases. The CDR3 extends over 15 amino acids. With 0 bases clipped from V and 4 bases from J, the junction kept 4 bases outside the gene matches. In germline, CDR1 is LNHNV, CDR2 YYDKDF (reference sequence). The CDR3 protein is CATSRETGGADTQYF. CDR3 bases: TGTGCCACCAGCAGAGAAACGGGAGGAGCAGATACGCAGTATTTT.

The genes are TRBV19 and TRBJ2-3, with D possibly being TRBD2 (5 bases). CDR1 and CDR2 (germline): LNHDA, SQIVND (reference sequence). The CDR3 consists of 14 residues. The V gene lost 3 bases and the J gene lost 1 base, with 8 bases spanning the gap. The CDR3 DNA is TGTGCCAGTAGTATTTGGGGAGGCACAGATACGCAGTATTTT. Its protein product is CASSIWGGTDTQYF.

CDR3 sequence (DNA): TGTGCCAGCAGGGGTATAGGGAGTTACTACGAGCAGTACTTC. It translates to CASRGIGSYYEQYF. The genes are TRBV11-2 and TRBJ2-7, with a possible D match to TRBD2 (5 bases). The CDR3 sequence is 14 residues long. Germline CDR1 and CDR2: SGHAT and FQNNGV. V shed 6 bases and J shed 3 bases, with 15 bases lying between them.

This chain links TRBV19 with TRBJ1-5, with D maybe TRBD1 (6 bases). The CDR3 contains 15 residues. Germline V gene sequence: CDR1 LNHDA, CDR2 SQIVND (reference sequence). Between the trimmed V and J ends, which lost 6 bases and 3 bases, there was a span of 15 bases. Here the CDR3 reads CASRLQGSHNQPQHF. CDR3 DNA sequence: TGTGCCAGTAGACTACAGGGTTCCCACAATCAGCCCCAGCATTTT. Based on the CDR3 plus reference TRBV19 and TRBJ1-5, the full variable domain is DGGITQSPKYLFRKEGQNVTLSCEQNLNHDAMYWYRQDPGQGLRLIYYSQIVNDFQKGDIAEGYSVSREKKESFPLTVTSAQKNPTAFYLCASRLQGSHNQPQHFGDGTRLSIL.

The gene calls are TRBV9 and TRBJ1-1, with no clear D. CDR1 SGDLS and CDR2 YYNGEE come from the germline V gene. The CDR3 has 13 residues. Trimming pared 1 base from V and 1 base from J, leaving 5 bases between. Written as DNA, the CDR3 is TGTGCCAGCAGCGTACTCCCGAACACTGAAGCTTTCTTT. It encodes CASSVLPNTEAFF.

The chain links TRBV18 to TRBJ2-1, with D perhaps matching TRBD1 (5 bases). The CDR3 spans 15 residues. V lost 3 bases and J lost 5, with 14 bases in between. Germline V gene lookup returns CDR1 KGHSH and CDR2 LQKENI. CDR3 sequence: CASSPSSKGDNEQFF. As DNA, the CDR3 is TGTGCCAGCTCACCGTCCTCCAAAGGGGACAATGAGCAGTTCTTC.

The chain employs TRBV5-6 and TRBJ2-3, with a possible D match to TRBD1 (6 bases). Trimming took 4 bases from V and 10 from J, leaving 16 bases between them. The germline V gene has CDR1 SGHDT and CDR2 YYEEEE. The CDR3 extends over 13 amino acids. CDR3 nucleotide sequence: TGTGCCAGCAGCGGGGACCCACAGGGAGCGCAGTATTTT. The encoded protein is CASSGDPQGAQYF.

This chain links TRBV2 with TRBJ1-5, with D maybe TRBD1 (6 bases). Trimming cost V 6 bases and J 7 bases, with 13 bases left between them. Germline values: CDR1 SNHLY, CDR2 FYNNEI. This CDR3 is 13 amino acids long. This CDR3 reads CASRGGGNQPQHF. The CDR3 DNA reads as TGTGCCAGCAGGGGAGGGGGGAACCAGCCCCAGCATTTT.

A remark on this clone: Other nucleotide sequences in the sample specify the same CDR3. The chain is built from TRBV15 and TRBJ1-5; 8 positions match TRBD1. Germline V CDR1 and CDR2: LNHNV, YYDKDF (reference sequence). The trim removed 5 bases at V and 7 bases at J, leaving 10 bases unmatched. This CDR3 is built from 15 residues. The CDR3 region is CATSSMTGDKQPQHF. In DNA form, the CDR3 reads TGTGCCACCAGCTCGATGACAGGGGATAAGCAGCCCCAGCATTTT.

V is TRBV18 and J is TRBJ1-1; 7 bases match TRBD1. The trim removed 3 bases at V and 8 bases at J, leaving 9 bases unmatched. Per the germline V gene, CDR1 is KGHSH and CDR2 is LQKENI. The CDR3 spans 14 residues. CDR3 amino acids: CASSPLTGNLEAFF. The CDR3, as DNA: TGTGCCAGCTCACCGTTGACAGGGAATCTCGAAGCTTTCTTT. The complete variable domain, with remaining parts taken from reference TRBV18 and TRBJ1-1, reads NAGVMQNPRHLVRRRGQEARLRCSPMKGHSHVYWYRQLPEEGLKFMVYLQKENIIDESGMPKERFSAEFPKEGPSILRIQQVVRGDSAAYFCASSPLTGNLEAFFGQGTRLTVV.

The V and J genes are TRBV2 and TRBJ2-7, with 9 bases identical to TRBD1. Germline CDR1 is SNHLY and CDR2 is FYNNEI. The CDR3 runs 15 residues. V lost 6 bases to trimming and J lost 4 bases; unmatched junction nucleotides: 10. CDR3 amino acids: CASRETRTGEYEQYF. DNA of the CDR3: TGTGCCAGCAGGGAAACCCGGACAGGGGAATACGAGCAGTACTTC.

The V and J genes are TRBV11-2 and TRBJ2-5, with a weak D call TRBD2 (6 bases). Germline V gene data show CDR1 as SGHAT and CDR2 as FQNNGV. There are 15 residues in the CDR3. V lost 2 bases to trimming and J lost 5 bases, with 15 bases between them. CDR3 loop: CASSLNGGEGETQYF. The CDR3 DNA follows: TGTGCCAGCAGCTTAAACGGGGGAGAAGGGGAGACCCAGTACTTC. The whole variable domain, remainder taken from reference TRBV11-2 and TRBJ2-5, is EAGVAQSPRYKIIEKRQSVAFWCNPISGHATLYWYQQILGQGPKLLIQFQNNGVVDDSQLPKDRFSAERLKGVDSTLKIQPAKLEDSAVYLCASSLNGGEGETQYFGPGTRLLVL.